The clone carrying this TCR beta chain was picked up one time. Germline-derived CDR1 and CDR2 are SGHVS and FQNEAQ. V lost 1 base, J lost 0 bases, and 9 bases lay in between. The CDR3 is made up of 16 amino acids. Generated by immunoSEQ multiplex PCR, the TCRdb table keeps only in-frame clones and is missing some. The sample has more than 2,000,000 clones, over 90% seen once; the top ten hold under 0.45%. These data are taken from a study of shared clonotypes between healthy human individuals. This clonotype was obtained from a man aged 18 to 30 in good health. Some clones in this sample may be carry-over from other donors' samples. This chain links TRBV7-8 with TRBJ2-2; D not resolved. The sample was naive CD4+ T cells from PBMCs. The subset denotes: CD45RA+ positively selected. The CDR3 loop is CASSLDHGANTGELFF. The CDR3 bases are TGTGCCAGCAGCTTAGATCACGGAGCGAACACCGGGGAGCTGTTTTTT.